This TCR beta chain was documented in a study of blood T cells in healthy people across ages. Together with a sample-barcoded 5' primer, a J-beta primer mix was included in a second PCR lasting about 6 to 11 cycles. TCRdb processed the 5' RACE reads anew with MiXCR; each CDR3 protein has one entry. The repertoire has approximately 600,000 distinct CDR3 sequences, roughly 53% of them found once; the top ten carry over 30%. Looked up from germline, CDR1 is DFQATT and CDR2 is SNEGSKA (reference sequence). This CDR3 is 15 amino acids long. Trimming took 6 bases from V and 2 from J; bases not matched to a gene: 11. This clonotype appeared many times.

The sequence was collected from a man aged 55 to 70 in good health. Sequences were obtained from blood. The V call is TRBV20-1, the J call TRBJ2-5; TRBD2 matches 8 bases. The CDR3 bases are TGCAGTGCCGCTAGGTGGCGGGGGGTTCAAGAGACCCAGTACTTC. It yields the protein CSAARWRGVQETQYF.